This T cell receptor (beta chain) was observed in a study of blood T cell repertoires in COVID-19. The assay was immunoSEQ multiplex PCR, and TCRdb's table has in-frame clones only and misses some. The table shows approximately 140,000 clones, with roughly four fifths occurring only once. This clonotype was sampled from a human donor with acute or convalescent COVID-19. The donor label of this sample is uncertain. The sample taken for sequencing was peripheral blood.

The CDR3 protein is CASSPRSGDYEQYF. The DNA of the CDR3 is TGTGCCAGCAGCCCTAGATCGGGGGACTACGAGCAGTACTTC. The rearrangement uses TRBV7-9 and TRBJ2-7; tentatively, D is TRBD2 (6 bases). This CDR3 spans 14 amino acids. V lost 5 bases and J lost 3, with 14 bases in between. Germline V gene lookup returns CDR1 SEHNR and CDR2 FQNEAQ (reference sequence). Complete variable domain (other parts from reference TRBV7-9 and TRBJ2-7): DTGVSQNPRHKITKRGQNVTFRCDPISEHNRLYWYRQTLGQGPEFLTYFQNEAQLEKSRLLSDRFSAERPKGSFSTLEIQRTEQGDSAMYLCASSPRSGDYEQYFGPGTRLTVT.